This T cell receptor (beta chain) stems from a study of chemoradiotherapy in HPV16-positive cancers. Samples were taken several times over chemoradiotherapy. Worth noting for this clone: What it recognizes is unknown.

The CDR3 has 13 residues. CDR1 and CDR2 from the germline V gene are SGHTA and FQGNSA. Trimming stripped 2 bases from V and 4 bases from J, with 5 bases between. Data came from immunoSEQ multiplex PCR; TCRdb stores just in-frame clones and leaves some out. The sample lists approximately 9,800 clones, roughly nine tenths occurring once. Regarding the study as a whole: HPV-responsive T-cell expansion during chemoradiotherapy was linked to improved recurrence-free survival in HPV16-positive patients. Only two HPV16-positive patients supplied the functional HPV-specificity definition. During treatment, candidate HPV-specific clones and E7-related motifs expanded in tumor.

This TCR was sampled from a human donor with HPV-associated anogenital cancer. The rearrangement joins TRBV7-2 to TRBJ2-2, with no clear D. Sequenced here: blood, sampled from a patient who underwent chemoradiotherapy. The CDR3 reads CASSLRATGELFF. CDR3 nucleotide sequence: TGTGCCAGCAGCTTAAGAGCCACCGGGGAGCTGTTTTTT.